These 29 T cell receptor beta chains originate from one sample sequenced in a study of blood T cell repertoires in COVID-19. Repertoires were generated with immunoSEQ multiplex PCR, while TCRdb's copy carries only in-frame clones and drops some. The table records about 270,000 clones, approximately 80% of them present only once. Sequencing was carried out using peripheral blood. All receptors derive from a woman in her sixties or seventies with active or convalescent COVID-19.

V gene TRBV30 combines with J gene TRBJ2-4; the match to TRBD1 covers 8 bases. The CDR3 spans 13 residues. The V gene end was trimmed by 1 base and the J gene end by 7 bases; junction bases not matched to a gene: 3. CDR1 is GTSNPN, CDR2 SVGIG, per germline (reference sequence). CDR3 in amino acids: CAWSGQGANIQYF. The CDR3 coding sequence is TGTGCCTGGAGTGGGCAGGGGGCGAACATTCAGTACTTC.

This clone was seen once. The V call is TRBV12-3 or TRBV12-4, the J call TRBJ2-7, with D maybe TRBD1 (6 bases). V was cut by 5 bases and J by 2 bases, with 10 bases left in between. The length of the CDR3 is 13 residues. This chain's CDR3 is CASSPGTPYEQYF. The CDR3 DNA follows: TGTGCCAGCAGTCCTGGGACACCCTACGAGCAGTACTTC.

This rearrangement joins TRBV2 to TRBJ2-4; D perhaps matches TRBD1 (5 bases). Germline V gene lookup returns CDR1 SNHLY and CDR2 FYNNEI. The ends were cut back, 10 bases at V and 3 bases at J, with 10 bases in the middle. The CDR3 sequence is 12 residues long. The CDR3 bases are TGTGCCACAGGGCCGTTCAAAAACATTCAGTACTTC. As protein: CATGPFKNIQYF.

The chain has TRBV7-9 and TRBJ2-5, with 8 positions matching TRBD1. The V segment lost 5 bases and the J segment 4 bases; nucleotides outside the gene matches: 9. The length of the CDR3 is 15 residues. Germline V gene sequence: CDR1 SEHNR, CDR2 FQNEAQ (reference sequence). The CDR3 region is CASSPEGRGPETQYF. The CDR3 DNA sequence: TGTGCCAGCAGCCCAGAAGGCAGGGGGCCAGAGACCCAGTACTTC.

This clone was detected a few times. The J gene is TRBJ2-7, the V gene TRBV2; D may be TRBD2 (5 bases). In germline, CDR1 is SNHLY, CDR2 FYNNEI. The ends were cut back, 8 bases at V and 4 bases at J, with 6 bases in the middle. This CDR3 region has 10 residues. Here the CDR3 DNA reads TGTGCCAGCGAGGGTTACGAGCAGTACTTC. It translates to CASEGYEQYF.

CDR3 nucleotide sequence: TGTGCCAGCTCACCCCCGACAGTTACCGGGGAGCTGTTTTTT. This translates into CASSPPTVTGELFF. The gene calls are TRBV18 and TRBJ2-2; weak D call: TRBD1 (5 bases). The germline V and J ends were trimmed by 3 bases and 5 bases, with 10 bases remaining between them. Germline V gene lookup returns CDR1 KGHSH and CDR2 LQKENI. CDR3 length: 14 residues.

The V gene is TRBV12-3 or TRBV12-4, the J gene TRBJ1-1, with D unresolved. V was pared by 3 bases and J by 1 base, with 6 bases between. This CDR3 has 13 residues. CDR3 residues: CASSFDRNTEAFF. The CDR3 DNA sequence: TGTGCCAGCAGTTTTGATAGGAACACTGAAGCTTTCTTT.

The rearrangement links TRBV3-1 (or the pseudogene TRBV3-2) to TRBJ2-5, with D perhaps TRBD1 (5 bases). Germline loops: CDR1 LGHDT, CDR2 YNNKEL (reference sequence). This CDR3 spans 13 amino acids. The V end was cut by 3 bases, the J end by 5 bases, with 10 bases between. In DNA, the CDR3 is TGTGCCAGCAGCCACAGGTCAGGGGAGACCCAGTACTTC. Its translation: CASSHRSGETQYF.

In its sample, this clone was seen a few times. The chain's CDR3 is CASSHYTTEANEKLFF. Written as DNA, the CDR3 is TGTGCCAGCAGCCATTATACGACAGAAGCTAATGAAAAACTGTTTTTT. The V and J genes are TRBV4-2 and TRBJ1-4, with D perhaps TRBD1 (5 bases). The germline gives CDR1 LGHNA, CDR2 YNFKEQ. Trimming cost V 3 bases and J 3 bases, with 14 bases left between them. The CDR3 extends over 16 amino acids.

This clone was picked up many times. The V call is TRBV6-5, the J call TRBJ1-4, with TRBD1 identical over 9 bases. Germline-derived CDR1 and CDR2 are MNHEY and SVGAGI. After removal of 6 bases from V and 8 bases from J, the junction contained 10 bases not matched to a gene. The CDR3 sequence is 15 residues long. CDR3 sequence: CASRANRGPEEKLFF. The CDR3 nucleotides are TGTGCCAGCAGGGCCAACAGGGGGCCGGAAGAAAAACTGTTTTTT.

The chain has TRBV15 and TRBJ1-5; D is unclear. CDR1 LNHNV and CDR2 YYDKDF come from the germline V gene (reference sequence). The CDR3 is 12 amino acids. Trimming shortened V by 5 bases and J by 2 bases, and 4 bases separated the two germline ends. Here the CDR3 DNA reads TGTGCCACCAGCGCGGGCAATCAGCCCCAGCATTTT. Translated, it gives CATSAGNQPQHF.

The table lists this clone with a few counts. This chain links TRBV15 with TRBJ2-1; 9 nucleotides agree with TRBD1. The ends lost 0 bases at V and 7 bases at J; junction bases unmatched: 4. This CDR3 has 15 residues. Germline loops: CDR1 LNHNV, CDR2 YYDKDF (reference sequence). CDR3 region: CATSREMGQGNEQFF. DNA of the CDR3: TGTGCCACCAGCAGAGAGATGGGACAGGGAAATGAGCAGTTCTTC.

The chain is built from TRBV7-3 and TRBJ1-1, with 8 bases that match TRBD1. This CDR3 is 15 amino acids long. CDR1 SGHTA and CDR2 FQGTGA come from the germline V gene. J was trimmed by 6 bases and V by 5 bases; bases with no gene match: 11. CDR3 protein: CASSRGGDRTSEAFF. In nucleotides, the CDR3 is TGTGCCAGCAGCAGAGGGGGGGACAGGACTTCTGAAGCTTTCTTT.

The rearrangement joins TRBV2 to TRBJ1-6; 7 positions match TRBD1. J lost 0 bases, V lost 1 base, and 6 bases had no gene match. Germline V gene lookup returns CDR1 SNHLY and CDR2 FYNNEI. The CDR3 is 18 amino acids. The CDR3 nucleotides read TGTGCCAGCAGTGAAGGACAGGGCCAAAGCTCCTATAATTCACCCCTCCACTTT. As protein: CASSEGQGQSSYNSPLHF.

The V and J genes are TRBV5-4 and TRBJ2-3; possible D gene TRBD2, 6 bases. With 5 bases removed from V and 1 base from J, the gap between germline ends came to 14 bases. This CDR3 contains 15 residues. CDR1 SGHNT and CDR2 YYREEE come from the germline V gene (reference sequence). Written as DNA, the CDR3 is TGTGCCAGCAGAGCTTGGGTAGCGGGCACAGATACGCAGTATTTT. Its translation: CASRAWVAGTDTQYF.

The chain is built from TRBV5-5 and TRBJ1-2; 9 bases agree with TRBD1. J gave up 7 bases and V 2 bases, and 9 bases lay outside the gene matches. Germline V lookup: CDR1 SGHKS, CDR2 YYEKEE (reference sequence). The CDR3 is 15 residues long. CDR3 residues: CASSLLQGAGAGYTF. The DNA of the CDR3 is TGTGCCAGCAGCTTACTACAGGGGGCTGGGGCTGGCTACACCTTC.

The chain has TRBV10-3 and TRBJ2-3; 7 bases are a match to TRBD2. Germline trimming cut 5 bases from V and 2 bases from J; bases unmatched to any gene: 7. Germline CDR1 ENHRY, CDR2 SYGVKD. This CDR3 is built from 15 residues. The CDR3, as DNA: TGTGCCATCAGTCCGTTTGGGACTATCACAGATACGCAGTATTTT. It codes for CAISPFGTITDTQYF.

This chain connects TRBV9 to TRBJ1-1; the D is unclear. This CDR3 region has 12 residues. The V and J ends lost 3 bases and 1 base respectively, with 4 bases between them. Germline CDR1 SGDLS, CDR2 YYNGEE. Here the CDR3 reads CASSAGNTEAFF. The CDR3 DNA reads as TGTGCCAGCAGCGCCGGGAACACTGAAGCTTTCTTT.

In its sample, this clone was seen once. The chain employs TRBV6-6 and TRBJ2-1; 7 bases fit TRBD1. After removal of 0 bases from V and 7 bases from J, the junction contained 6 bases not matched to a gene. In germline, CDR1 is MNHNY, CDR2 SVGAGI (reference sequence). This CDR3 has 15 residues. The CDR3 DNA reads as TGTGCCAGCAGTTACTCCGGACAGGCGATAAATGAGCAGTTCTTC. Translation: CASSYSGQAINEQFF.

V gene TRBV19 combines with J gene TRBJ1-2, with D perhaps matching TRBD1 (5 bases). Germline loops: CDR1 LNHDA, CDR2 SQIVND (reference sequence). The CDR3 has 15 residues. V lost 4 bases and J 5 bases, leaving 17 bases between the germline ends. CDR3 nucleotide sequence: TGTGCCAGTAGTACACGACAGCGCGCGGAATATGGCTACACCTTC. This translates into CASSTRQRAEYGYTF. Filled out from reference TRBV19 and TRBJ1-2, the complete variable domain reads DGGITQSPKYLFRKEGQNVTLSCEQNLNHDAMYWYRQDPGQGLRLIYYSQIVNDFQKGDIAEGYSVSREKKESFPLTVTSAQKNPTAFYLCASSTRQRAEYGYTFGSGTRLTVV.

This chain uses TRBV4-2 with TRBJ2-1; TRBD2 agrees at 11 bases. The germline V gene has CDR1 LGHNA and CDR2 YNFKEQ. The V gene end was trimmed by 4 bases and the J gene end by 9 bases; junction bases not matched to a gene: 11. The CDR3 has 16 amino acids. The CDR3 bases are TGTGCCAGCAGCCTATCCCAACTAGCGGGGGTCGGTGAGCAGTTCTTC. This translates into CASSLSQLAGVGEQFF.

This chain connects TRBV12-3 or TRBV12-4 to TRBJ2-2; no clear D gene. With 1 base removed from V and 4 bases from J, the gap between germline ends came to 4 bases. The CDR3 covers 13 residues. The CDR3 is CASSLVFTGELFF. The CDR3 DNA reads TGTGCCAGCAGTTTAGTATTCACCGGGGAGCTGTTTTTT.

To note about this clone: This sample also contains other DNA sequences that code for the same CDR3. The chain employs TRBV9 and TRBJ2-5, with a weak D call TRBD2 (5 bases). The CDR3 sequence is 15 residues long. Trimming cost V 0 bases and J 1 base, with 10 bases left between them. Looked up from germline, CDR1 is SGDLS and CDR2 is YYNGEE. The CDR3 region is CASSVGPGIQETQYF. The CDR3 DNA reads as TGTGCCAGCAGCGTAGGGCCGGGGATCCAAGAGACCCAGTACTTC. Together with reference TRBV9 and TRBJ2-5, the CDR3 gives the full variable domain: DSGVTQTPKHLITATGQRVTLRCSPRSGDLSVYWYQQSLDQGLQFLIQYYNGEERAKGNILERFSAQQFPDLHSELNLSSLELGDSALYFCASSVGPGIQETQYFGPGTRLLVL.

Here the CDR3 DNA reads TGTGCCAGCAGTTTAAGCGGGGGTATCTACGAGCAGTACTTC. Its translation: CASSLSGGIYEQYF. The rearrangement uses TRBV27 and TRBJ2-7, with 8 positions matching TRBD2. With V trimmed by 2 bases and J by 3 bases, 3 bases remained unmatched. Germline V CDR1 and CDR2: MNHEY, SMNVEV (reference sequence). The CDR3 covers 14 residues.

The rearrangement uses TRBV28 and TRBJ1-1, with D unclear. Germline CDR1 is MDHEN and CDR2 is SYDVKM. V lost 3 bases and J 4 bases, leaving 12 bases between the germline ends. The CDR3 spans 14 residues. The CDR3 region has the DNA TGTGCCAGCAGTTTCGGAGGGTCGGGCACTGAAGCTTTCTTT. Amino acids: CASSFGGSGTEAFF.

Of note for this clone: The junction does not match germline at one end; this may be a read error. The DNA for the CDR3 is TGTGCCAGCACTGAACAGATTTTCTCTGGAAACACCATATATTTT. Its translation: CASTEQIFSGNTIYF. The chain recombines TRBV2 with TRBJ1-3; D is unclear. Germline CDR1 is SNHLY and CDR2 is FYNNEI. The CDR3 runs to 15 residues.

The rearrangement joins TRBV9 to TRBJ2-7, with 7 bases matching TRBD1. Germline V gene lookup returns CDR1 SGDLS and CDR2 YYNGEE. This CDR3 comprises 14 residues. J gave up 3 bases and V 2 bases, and 5 bases lay outside the gene matches. The CDR3 sequence: CASSVGQTDYEQYF. The CDR3 DNA reads TGTGCCAGCAGCGTGGGACAGACAGACTACGAGCAGTACTTC.

The chain combines TRBV2 with TRBJ1-1, with D possibly TRBD1 on 5 matching bases. The CDR3 extends over 16 amino acids. Germline V gives CDR1 SNHLY, CDR2 FYNNEI. Between the trimmed V and J ends, which lost 4 bases and 1 base, there was a span of 16 bases. This CDR3 reads CASSVGGRIENTEAFF. In nucleotides, the CDR3 is TGTGCCAGCAGTGTCGGGGGAAGGATAGAGAACACTGAAGCTTTCTTT.

The chain is built from TRBV7-3 and TRBJ1-6; TRBD1 is a possible D gene (5 bases). The CDR3 runs to 15 residues. CDR1 is SGHTA and CDR2 is FQGTGA in the germline V gene. With 5 bases removed from V and 9 bases from J, the gap between germline ends came to 17 bases. Here the CDR3 reads CASSAGGGLISPLHF. CDR3 bases: TGTGCCAGCAGCGCCGGTGGGGGACTAATTTCACCCCTCCACTTT.